These 3 T cell receptor beta chains originate from one sample sequenced in a study of T cell responses to AZD1222 COVID-19 vaccine listed by TCRdb under 2021. Explained via the paper, the time point label denotes: baseline before first vaccination. The intended sense of this specimen's treatment or condition label: meningococcal conjugate vaccine given as trial control. The library was produced with the immunoSEQ multiplex PCR assay. TCRdb took over this immuneACCESS table, retaining in-frame rearrangements with V and J assigned. Such tables are incomplete; in checked studies, under half of the missing clones stem from an unresolved V gene, and the remainder is unexplained. This sample gives 70,000 to 95,000 clones in total; around nine tenths of them show up just once. Of the sample, around 2.8% falls within the top ten clones. Sequenced here: peripheral blood, sampled on day 0 of MenACWY control vaccination. The receptors come from an adult in good health.

This chain links TRBV6-1 with TRBJ2-5; D is unclear. The V end lost 2 bases, the J end lost 5 bases, and 12 bases lay between the germline ends. The germline V gene encodes CDR1 MNHNS and CDR2 SASEGT. The CDR3 is 14 residues long. CDR3 sequence: CASSEPLERETQYF. In nucleotides, the CDR3 is TGTGCCAGCAGTGAACCATTAGAAAGGGAGACCCAGTACTTC.

This rearrangement joins TRBV30 to TRBJ2-3; 15 bases map to TRBD2. Trimming cost V 3 bases and J 3 bases; bases outside gene matches: 4. CDR1 and CDR2 (germline): GTSNPN, SVGIG (reference sequence). The CDR3 is 16 amino acids. CDR3 protein: CAWSRGLAGGTDTQYF. The CDR3, as DNA: TGTGCCTGGAGCCGCGGACTAGCGGGGGGGACAGATACGCAGTATTTT.

The genes are TRBV24-1 and TRBJ1-3, with TRBD1 matching 8 bases. This CDR3 is built from 16 residues. The V and J ends lost 4 bases and 4 bases, in that order; junction bases with no gene match: 8. The V gene's germline CDR1 is KGHDR and CDR2 SFDVKD. CDR3 sequence (DNA): TGTGCCACCAGTGAGTCCGGGACAGGTAACGGAAACACCATATATTTT. Protein product: CATSESGTGNGNTIYF.